The source of this T cell receptor beta chain is a study of shared clonotypes between healthy human individuals. With regard to this clone: Its antigen is unidentified.

This table comes from immunoSEQ multiplex PCR, and its TCRdb copy is limited to in-frame clones, with some not included. In the table there are some 1 million clones, approximately 76% of which are singletons. Findings and limits, study-wide: Inspection by rarefaction showed sorted-subset sequencing to be incomplete despite large depth.

The CDR3 extends over 13 amino acids. The germline V gene encodes CDR1 SNHLY and CDR2 FYNNEI. V lost 1 base to trimming and J lost 11 bases, with 15 bases between them. The sequenced sample consisted of memory CD4+ T cells sorted from blood. Subset specified: CD45RA-negative fraction. The receptor was isolated from a man aged 18 to 29 in good health. V and J are TRBV2 and TRBJ2-7, with D uncertain. The CDR3 DNA sequence: TGTGCCAGCAGTGAAGATTTGTTATGGAAAAAGTACTTC. Its translation: CASSEDLLWKKYF. The full variable domain, with the rest looked up from reference TRBV2 and TRBJ2-7, is EPEVTQTPSHQVTQMGQEVILRCVPISNHLYFYWYRQILGQKVEFLVSFYNNEISEKSEIFDDQFSVERPDGSNFTLKIRSTKLEDSAMYFCASSEDLLWKKYFGPGTRLTVT.